These 20 T cell receptor beta chains share one sample of origin, sequenced in a study of radiation and T cells in renal cell carcinoma. Treatment defined: treatment-naive control, cytoreductive nephrectomy. The assay was immunoSEQ multiplex PCR, and TCRdb's table has in-frame clones only and misses some. The sample carries roughly 13,000 clones, approximately 50% recorded once. Sequencing used tumor tissue, obtained from a patient whose treatment was nephrectomy without radiotherapy. These receptors originate from a man in his forties or fifties with renal cell carcinoma.

A few counts support this clone. J is TRBJ1-6 and V is TRBV30; no reliable D call. CDR1 is GTSNPN, CDR2 SVGIG, per germline (reference sequence). This CDR3 contains 15 residues. V lost 2 bases and J lost 7, with 15 bases in between. Here the CDR3 reads CAWSRAGSGNSPLHF. CDR3 in DNA: TGTGCCTGGAGTAGGGCAGGTTCGGGGAATTCACCCCTCCACTTT.

The chain uses TRBV6-6 and TRBJ2-7, with a possible D match to TRBD1 (5 bases). Trimming removed 6 bases from V and 0 bases from J, with 9 bases in between. The CDR3 consists of 13 residues. The germline V gene encodes CDR1 MNHNY and CDR2 SVGAGI (reference sequence). The CDR3 region has the DNA TGTGCCAGCAGGTTACAGGTCTCCTACGAGCAGTACTTC. Its translation: CASRLQVSYEQYF.

This rearrangement joins TRBV6-5 to TRBJ1-1; D is perhaps TRBD1 (5 bases). The CDR3 contains 15 residues. The V gene's germline CDR1 is MNHEY and CDR2 SVGAGI. V shed 2 bases and J shed 4 bases, with 14 bases lying between them. In nucleotides, the CDR3 is TGTGCCAGCAGTTACAATCCACGGAGGGGCACTGAAGCTTTCTTT. This sequence encodes CASSYNPRRGTEAFF.

This chain uses TRBV6-1 with TRBJ2-1, with D unresolved. The length of the CDR3 is 17 residues. In germline, CDR1 is MNHNS, CDR2 SASEGT. Trimming cost V 1 base and J 6 bases, with 19 bases left between them. This CDR3 is CASSEVRGREWGNEQFF. The CDR3 DNA follows: TGTGCCAGCAGTGAAGTACGAGGCCGCGAGTGGGGCAATGAGCAGTTCTTC.

The sample holds a few counts of this clone. The chain carries TRBV27 and TRBJ1-2, with 8 bases matching TRBD1. The trim removed 8 bases at V and 5 bases at J, leaving 13 bases unmatched. Germline CDR1 reads MNHEY; CDR2 reads SMNVEV (reference sequence). The CDR3 sequence is 15 residues long. CDR3: CASAWYSGGGYGYTF. The CDR3 DNA sequence: TGTGCCAGCGCTTGGTATTCAGGGGGCGGGTATGGCTACACCTTC.

The chain has TRBV5-1 and TRBJ2-7, with unresolved D. Trimming cost V 0 bases and J 0 bases, with 10 bases left between them. The CDR3 loop spans 15 amino acids. Looked up from germline, CDR1 is SGHRS and CDR2 is YFSETQ. The CDR3 region is CASSLERISSYEQYF. Here the CDR3 DNA reads TGCGCCAGCAGCTTGGAACGGATTAGCTCCTACGAGCAGTACTTC.

The chain employs TRBV19 and TRBJ1-2; D is uncertain. There are 16 residues in the CDR3. Trimming removed 1 base at V and 2 bases at J, with 14 bases between. Per germline, CDR1 LNHDA and CDR2 SQIVND (reference sequence). The CDR3 is CASSIVSTGRNYGYTF. CDR3 nucleotide sequence: TGTGCCAGTAGTATAGTTTCGACTGGCAGGAACTATGGCTACACCTTC.

The chain has TRBV7-9 and TRBJ2-3, with D unclear. V lost 1 base, J lost 1 base, and 3 bases lay in between. The CDR3 spans 13 residues. The germline CDR1 and CDR2 sequences are SEHNR and FQNEAQ (reference sequence). The CDR3 spells CASSLVGTDTQYF. The CDR3 DNA reads TGTGCCAGCAGCTTAGTGGGCACAGATACGCAGTATTTT.

This sequence joins TRBV6-1 and TRBJ2-7, with 9 bases matching TRBD1. Trimming took 6 bases from V and 3 from J; bases not matched to a gene: 6. This CDR3 is built from 14 residues. Germline CDR1 reads MNHNS; CDR2 reads SASEGT. CDR3 region: CASRAGTGSYEQYF. The CDR3 DNA follows: TGTGCCAGCAGAGCGGGGACAGGGAGCTACGAGCAGTACTTC.

This clone was recorded a few times. The V gene is TRBV7-3, the J gene TRBJ1-5; the D gene is possibly TRBD1 (5 bases). This CDR3 contains 14 residues. Per germline, CDR1 SGHTA and CDR2 FQGTGA. Between the trimmed V and J ends, which lost 5 bases and 4 bases, there was a span of 12 bases. The CDR3: CASSPNGGNQPQHF. DNA of the CDR3: TGTGCCAGCAGCCCGAACGGGGGAAATCAGCCCCAGCATTTT.

The chain couples TRBV7-8 to TRBJ2-3; D may correspond to TRBD1 or TRBD2 (5 bases each). CDR1 is SGHVS, CDR2 FQNEAQ, per germline. V lost 3 bases and J 1 base, leaving 11 bases between the germline ends. The CDR3 spans 15 residues. CDR3 protein: CASSFGGGGTDTQYF. The CDR3 DNA reads TGTGCCAGCAGCTTCGGTGGGGGAGGCACAGATACGCAGTATTTT.

The chain carries TRBV5-1 and TRBJ1-1; D might be TRBD1 (6 bases). CDR3 length: 13 residues. The V end lost 4 bases, the J end lost 8 bases, and 15 bases lay between the germline ends. From germline, CDR1 is SGHRS and CDR2 YFSETQ. Written as DNA, the CDR3 is TGCGCCAGCAGCCCTGGGGGCCCTGCCGAAGCTTTCTTT. Translation: CASSPGGPAEAFF.

The chain combines TRBV7-2 with TRBJ2-3, with TRBD2 as a possible D gene (6 bases). The germline CDR1 and CDR2 sequences are SGHTA and FQGNSA. V lost 5 bases, J lost 0 bases, and 12 bases lay in between. The CDR3 has 15 amino acids. The CDR3 sequence: CASSRTGTSTDTQYF. The CDR3 region has the DNA TGTGCCAGCAGCCGTACCGGGACTAGCACAGATACGCAGTATTTT.

This chain uses TRBV18 with TRBJ1-6; 8 positions agree with TRBD1. CDR1 is KGHSH, CDR2 LQKENI, per germline. CDR3 length: 19 amino acids. The J segment lost 0 bases and the V segment lost 3 bases, leaving 10 bases of the junction unmatched. The CDR3 sequence: CASSPASGGPSSYNSPLHF. Here the CDR3 DNA reads TGTGCCAGCTCACCTGCCTCAGGGGGCCCCAGCTCCTATAATTCACCCCTCCACTTT. The full variable domain, completed using reference TRBV18 and TRBJ1-6, is NAGVMQNPRHLVRRRGQEARLRCSPMKGHSHVYWYRQLPEEGLKFMVYLQKENIIDESGMPKERFSAEFPKEGPSILRIQQVVRGDSAAYFCASSPASGGPSSYNSPLHFGNGTRLTVT.

The chain couples TRBV7-2 to TRBJ2-1; 7 bases line up with TRBD2. The junction had 6 bases not matched to a gene; V was cut back by 1 base and J by 6 bases. The CDR3 has 15 amino acids. Looked up from germline, CDR1 is SGHTA and CDR2 is FQGNSA. The CDR3 region is CASSLVGRTSNEQFF. The CDR3 bases are TGTGCCAGCAGCTTAGTGGGGAGGACTAGCAATGAGCAGTTCTTC.

The rearrangement links TRBV6-6 to TRBJ2-7; D possibly uses TRBD1 or TRBD2 (5 bases each). This CDR3 has 15 amino acids. V lost 3 bases, J lost 0 bases, and 12 bases lay in between. Germline V gene sequence: CDR1 MNHNY, CDR2 SVGAGI (reference sequence). The CDR3 DNA follows: TGTGCCAGCAGTTATACTGGGACCGTCTCCTACGAGCAGTACTTC. Its translation is CASSYTGTVSYEQYF.

The V and J genes are TRBV14 and TRBJ2-7; D call uncertain. Germline values: CDR1 SGHDN, CDR2 FVKESK. This CDR3 is 14 amino acids long. The ends were cut back, 4 bases at V and 1 base at J, with 11 bases in the middle. This chain's CDR3 is CASSLDRSSYEQYF. The CDR3 DNA follows: TGTGCCAGCAGCCTAGACCGCTCTTCCTACGAGCAGTACTTC. Looking up the rest from reference TRBV14 and TRBJ2-7 gives the full variable domain: EAGVTQFPSHSVIEKGQTVTLRCDPISGHDNLYWYRRVMGKEIKFLLHFVKESKQDESGMPNNRFLAERTGGTYSTLKVQPAELEDSGVYFCASSLDRSSYEQYFGPGTRLTVT.

The chain combines TRBV19 with TRBJ1-1; 11 bases match TRBD1. Germline V gene sequence: CDR1 LNHDA, CDR2 SQIVND (reference sequence). V was clipped by 6 bases and J by 4 bases; unmatched bases: 7. CDR3 length equals 15 residues. Here the CDR3 reads CASSPDRGLSTEAFF. CDR3 DNA: TGTGCCAGTAGCCCGGACAGGGGGCTAAGCACTGAAGCTTTCTTT.

V is TRBV19 and J is TRBJ1-2; D uncertain. The CDR3 extends over 12 amino acids. CDR1 LNHDA and CDR2 SQIVND come from the germline V gene (reference sequence). The V and J ends lost 2 bases and 6 bases respectively, with 7 bases between them. In DNA form, the CDR3 reads TGTGCCAGTAGTATAAACTTTGATGGCTACACCTTC. This translates into CASSINFDGYTF.

By proportion, this clone is medium-sized (0.01 to 0.1%). The chain couples TRBV5-6 to TRBJ2-3; 8 nucleotides line up with TRBD1. The germline V gene encodes CDR1 SGHDT and CDR2 YYEEEE. The CDR3 extends over 13 amino acids. The junction had 6 bases not matched to a gene; V was cut back by 4 bases and J by 8 bases. The DNA of the CDR3 is TGTGCCAGCAGCGGGACAGGTAATGGTACGCAGTATTTT. This translates into CASSGTGNGTQYF.